The 9 T cell receptor beta chains listed next were all sequenced from one sample in a study of monozygotic twins with cystic fibrosis. Profiled with immunoSEQ multiplex PCR; TCRdb holds only in-frame clones, not every one. The sample lists nearly 25,000 clones; approximately 90% were seen once. The sequencing sample was made of blood. Receptors were obtained from a girl under 10 years old with cystic fibrosis.

This clone was seen once. The gene calls are TRBV7-2 and TRBJ1-2, with no clear D. This CDR3 contains 13 residues. The germline V gene has CDR1 SGHTA and CDR2 FQGNSA. Trimming removed 3 bases from V and 8 bases from J, with 13 bases in between. The CDR3 DNA reads as TGTGCCAGCAGCTTCACTGTTACGGGAGGCTACACCTTC. It specifies CASSFTVTGGYTF.

The chain uses TRBV18 and TRBJ1-2, with 7 nucleotides matching TRBD1. The CDR3 has 15 residues. The germline V gene encodes CDR1 KGHSH and CDR2 LQKENI. J was trimmed by 6 bases and V by 4 bases; bases with no gene match: 11. The CDR3 bases are TGTGCCAGCTCACGGGCCGAAGGGGGCGCCGATGGCTACACCTTC. It translates to CASSRAEGGADGYTF.

This clone was counted between two and nine times. The V gene is TRBV7-6, the J gene TRBJ2-3, with 7 bases fitting TRBD2. This CDR3 has 15 residues. The junction had 10 bases not matched to a gene; V was cut back by 5 bases and J by 5 bases. Germline CDR1 and CDR2: SGHVS and FNYEAQ. This chain's CDR3 is CASSPATSLLDTQYF. CDR3 nucleotides: TGTGCCAGCAGCCCCGCGACTAGCTTGCTAGATACGCAGTATTTT. Based on the CDR3 plus reference TRBV7-6 and TRBJ2-3, the full variable domain is GAGVSQSPRYKVTKRGQDVALRCDPISGHVSLYWYRQALGQGPEFLTYFNYEAQQDKSGLPNDRFSAERPEGSISTLTIQRTEQRDSAMYRCASSPATSLLDTQYFGPGTRLTVL.

The rearrangement links TRBV5-1 to TRBJ2-1, with 8 bases matching TRBD1. After removal of 2 bases from V and 3 bases from J, the junction contained 4 bases not matched to a gene. This CDR3 is built from 15 residues. Germline lookup yields CDR1 SGHRS and CDR2 YFSETQ. The CDR3 sequence: CASSFWTGSYNEQFF. In DNA, the CDR3 is TGCGCCAGCAGCTTCTGGACAGGGAGCTACAATGAGCAGTTCTTC.

This sequence joins TRBV9 and TRBJ2-2; D not certain. CDR1 and CDR2 from the germline V gene are SGDLS and YYNGEE. Trimming removed 3 bases at V and 5 bases at J, with 2 bases between. This CDR3 region has 11 residues. The CDR3 DNA reads as TGTGCCAGCAGCGCAACCGGGGAGCTGTTTTTT. This codes for CASSATGELFF.

Of note for this clone: Relative to the germline gene, one junction end is altered; a read error may explain this. J is TRBJ1-2 and V is TRBV7-2; D gene ambiguous. Germline V gene lookup returns CDR1 SGHTA and CDR2 FQGNSA. This CDR3 contains 15 residues. CDR3 in DNA: TGTGCCAGCACCTTAACGCCGGCGGTGGACTATGGCTACACCTTC. This sequence encodes CASTLTPAVDYGYTF.

The rearrangement joins TRBV7-2 to TRBJ1-1; 7 bases are a match to TRBD1. The CDR3 sequence is 13 residues long. The germline gives CDR1 SGHTA, CDR2 FQGNSA. The V gene end was trimmed by 5 bases and the J gene end by 5 bases; junction bases not matched to a gene: 5. As DNA, the CDR3 is TGTGCCAGCAGCACATACAGGGGTACTGAAGCTTTCTTT. Residues: CASSTYRGTEAFF.

This chain links TRBV7-6 with TRBJ2-3; D may be TRBD1 or TRBD2 (6 bases each). CDR1 SGHVS and CDR2 FNYEAQ come from the germline V gene. V lost 5 bases and J lost 0, with 18 bases in between. The CDR3 sequence is 17 residues long. The CDR3 spells CASSPEGGPPSTDTQYF. Written as DNA, the CDR3 is TGTGCCAGCAGCCCCGAAGGGGGGCCACCTAGCACAGATACGCAGTATTTT. The variable domain in full, completed from reference TRBV7-6 and TRBJ2-3, reads GAGVSQSPRYKVTKRGQDVALRCDPISGHVSLYWYRQALGQGPEFLTYFNYEAQQDKSGLPNDRFSAERPEGSISTLTIQRTEQRDSAMYRCASSPEGGPPSTDTQYFGPGTRLTVL.

The gene calls are TRBV7-6 and TRBJ2-1; D gene ambiguous. CDR1 and CDR2 (germline): SGHVS, FNYEAQ. V lost 5 bases and J lost 4, with 9 bases in between. CDR3 length: 13 amino acids. The CDR3 spells CASSLSTYNEQFF. CDR3 nucleotides: TGTGCCAGCAGCCTTTCTACTTACAATGAGCAGTTCTTC.